This T cell receptor beta chain was identified during a study of shared clonotypes between healthy human individuals. In the study overall: CD4 naive cells filled three plates per donor, CD4 memory three, CD8 naive two and CD8 memory one.

Deep-level assay runs were performed. Libraries were prepared by immunoSEQ multiplex PCR; TCRdb keeps only in-frame clonotypes and omits some of them. The sample comprises around 2.3 million clones, under 97% of which are singletons, and around 0.13% rests with the top ten. The V gene end was trimmed by 4 bases and the J gene end by 4 bases; junction bases not matched to a gene: 12. The length of the CDR3 is 16 residues. Germline V gene sequence: CDR1 SGHRS, CDR2 YFSETQ. Material for sequencing was naive CD4+ T cells sorted from blood. The sample's subset: CD45RA+ positively selected. The origin of this receptor is a young man in good health. The gene calls are TRBV5-1 and TRBJ1-1; 8 bases align to TRBD1. CDR3 coding DNA: TGCGCCAGCAGCCTCCCGACAGGGGAAAAGGGCACTGAAGCTTTCTTT. Amino acid sequence: CASSLPTGEKGTEAFF.